The sequence of this T cell receptor beta chain was determined in a study of blood T cell repertoires in COVID-19. Study-wide background: PBMCs, B-cell-depleted T cells, or T cells provided the cDNA or gDNA that made up the material.

Data came from immunoSEQ multiplex PCR; TCRdb stores just in-frame clones and leaves some out. The table lists 200,000 to 250,000 clones, 75% to 90% of them singletons, with over 3% in the top ten. Those who participated ranged in age from 18 to 89 years and resided in about 24 US areas. V was clipped by 4 bases and J by 5 bases; unmatched bases: 7. Germline V CDR1 and CDR2: SGHNT, YYREEE (reference sequence). This CDR3 has 14 amino acids. The receptor's source is a woman between 35 and 50 years old with acute COVID-19. The sequenced sample consisted of PBMCs or T cells enriched from blood (not recorded which). The chain employs TRBV5-4 and TRBJ2-5, with 8 bases identical to TRBD1. CDR3 bases: TGTGCCAGCAGCAGGACAGGGCTTGATGAGACCCAGTACTTC. Translation gives CASSRTGLDETQYF.